This T cell receptor beta chain was recorded in a study of type 1 regulatory T cells. The overall study: This in vitro CD4 product, T-allo10, is enriched for Tr1 cells and alloantigen-specific.

CDR3 length equals 15 residues. Germline V CDR1 and CDR2: MDHEN, SYDVKM. The V end lost 3 bases, the J end lost 5 bases, and 13 bases lay between the germline ends. Via MiXCR, TCRdb re-called the reads, giving one row per CDR3 protein. In the table there are about 97,000 distinct CDR3 sequences, around 30% of which are singletons. J is TRBJ1-4 and V is TRBV28, with D hard to call. This TCR was sampled from a human donor in good health. The material sequenced was CD4+ T cells, either the whole sample or a sorted fraction (not recorded which). CDR3 nucleotides: TGTGCCAGCAGTTTTTACACTGGAGGGAATGAAAAACTGTTTTTT. This encodes CASSFYTGGNEKLFF.